These T cell receptor beta chains were read from a single sample in a study of blood T cells in healthy people across ages. TCRdb itself ran the 5' RACE reads through MiXCR, one entry per CDR3 protein. The data hold 550,000 to 750,000 distinct CDR3 sequences, with roughly 20% observed a single time. Specimen: blood. Every receptor here comes from a man between 65 and 79 years old in good health. Both conserved end residues are part of each CDR3. Fields, in order: J gene, V gene, CDR3 protein.

TRBJ2-5 | TRBV6-5 | CASNRAKQETQYF
TRBJ2-5 | TRBV29-1 | CSVEVGTWVLQDSQETQYF
TRBJ1-3 | TRBV18 | CASSQGLDTGNTIYF
TRBJ2-7 | TRBV5-1 | CASSQDRGRYEQYF
TRBJ1-1 | TRBV6-2/TRBV6-3 | CASSVKTEAFF
TRBJ2-3 | TRBV11-2 | CASSSGTSFTDTQYF
TRBJ2-1 | TRBV19 | CASKSSAYNEQFF
TRBJ2-7 | TRBV20-1 | CSARDPGRASEQYF
TRBJ1-5 | TRBV10-3 | CAIKGIDQPQHF
TRBJ2-3 | TRBV11-2 | CASSVMQTGTDTQYF
TRBJ2-1 | TRBV7-9 | CASSSPVLSVGTPYNEQFF
TRBJ2-5 | TRBV28 | CASNPGPLETQYF
- | TRBV13 | CASSPRVGEQFF
TRBJ2-1 | TRBV3-1 | CASSPLLSGDYNEQFF
- | TRBV27 | CASSLYPPSTGYNEQYF
TRBJ2-6 | TRBV5-1 | CASSLHVTGQASGANVLTF
TRBJ2-2 | TRBV28 | CASRAQGAGELFF
TRBJ2-4 | TRBV4-2 | CASSQTGPGGLEAKNIQYF
TRBJ2-2 | TRBV2 | CASNPDLGTGELFF
TRBJ1-4 | TRBV2 | CASSVYSRANEKLFF
TRBJ2-7 | TRBV7-6 | CASSLLASEGEQYF
TRBJ2-5 | TRBV4-3 | CASSQDQGAGETQCF
TRBJ2-1 | TRBV24-1 | CATSDSTTPGPYNEQFF
TRBJ2-7 | TRBV4-1 | CASSQEYWNEASGSYEQYF
TRBJ2-3 | TRBV20-1 | CSARDIAGGTDTQYF
TRBJ1-5 | TRBV10-2 | CASRPTDVNQPQHF
TRBJ1-6 | TRBV3-1 | CASSQGGQGTYNSPLHF
TRBJ2-1 | TRBV20-1 | CSKRESSYNEQFF
- | TRBV7-2 | CASSLARDYYFEQFF
TRBJ2-5 | TRBV29-1 | CSVEEAVKTQYF
TRBJ2-1 | TRBV14 | CASSPSPGVAGYNEQFF
TRBJ2-4 | TRBV27 | CASSPGTGGNIQYF
TRBJ2-1 | TRBV5-6 | CASSLGLAGGHNEQFF
TRBJ2-5 | TRBV28 | CASSSGLAGAETRYF
TRBJ2-7 | TRBV28 | CASRSTGRNEQYF
TRBJ2-1 | TRBV5-5 | CASSAGEQFF
TRBJ2-1 | TRBV5-1 | CASSLSRQTLYNEQFF
TRBJ2-1 | TRBV7-3 | CASSPSPSSYNEQFF
TRBJ2-4 | TRBV7-2 | CASSPQSTAKNIQYF
TRBJ2-5 | TRBV18 | CASSPNGAWQGTQYF
TRBJ2-2 | TRBV7-8 | CASSRTGGNTGELFF
TRBJ1-1 | TRBV7-6 | CASTPGTGVAEAFF
TRBJ1-1 | TRBV12-3/TRBV12-4 | CASTQRVNTEAFF
TRBJ1-4 | TRBV29-1 | CSAGDSTNEKLFF
- | TRBV6-2/TRBV6-3 | CASSYPWSSRLGTQYF
TRBJ2-7 | TRBV3-1 | CASSQDDSREQYF
TRBJ2-5 | TRBV21-1 | CASSTGLEDTQYF
TRBJ2-1 | TRBV5-4 | CASSTGGLSSYNEQFF
TRBJ2-2 | TRBV7-7 | CASSLERGGELFF
TRBJ2-1 | TRBV3-1 | CASSPTQLAGGLSSYNEQFF
TRBJ2-3 | TRBV29-1 | CSGSYGSTDTQYF
TRBJ2-7 | TRBV11-1 | CASSWGTGGARDSYEQYF
TRBJ2-1 | TRBV9 | CASSVEGGGDEQFF
TRBJ2-7 | TRBV19 | CASSMRTSMNYEQYF
TRBJ1-2 | TRBV12-3/TRBV12-4 | CASSHRQGSGYTF
TRBJ2-7 | TRBV4-1 | CASSQFTLSYEQYF